This T cell receptor beta chain is from a study of T cell repertoires in ileal Crohn's disease. The assay was immunoSEQ multiplex PCR, and TCRdb's table has in-frame clones only and misses some. Of 55,000 to 65,000 clones listed, roughly nine tenths were seen once; the top ten hold under 2.5%. The time point: neoterminal ileum biopsy at postoperative endoscopy, about 6 months after surgery. CDR1 and CDR2 (germline): SGHTS, YDEGEE. With 3 bases clipped from V and 4 bases from J, the junction kept 8 bases outside the gene matches. This CDR3 comprises 15 residues. The genes are TRBV5-8 and TRBJ1-2; TRBD1 agrees at 8 bases. Sequencing was performed on ileal tissue. The clonotype was recovered from an adult with Crohn's disease. CDR3 sequence: CASSSDRGVSYGYTF. The CDR3 nucleotides read TGTGCCAGCAGCTCCGACAGGGGCGTGAGCTATGGCTACACCTTC.